This T cell receptor (beta chain) comes out of a study of human T cells and chemical hapten exposure. Findings of the study overall: Alopecia in all donors means immunity may differ from healthy individuals.

Time point noted: pre-sensitization, week 0. Sample treatment: therapeutic diphenylcyclopropenone sensitization with weekly scalp DPC. This clonotype was counted only a few times. Its antigen is currently unknown. Each CDR3 protein is one row after TCRdb ran MiXCR on the RACE reads. The repertoire holds 280,000 or so distinct CDR3 sequences, with approximately 7.5% as singletons. The CDR3 runs 14 residues. V gave up 6 bases and J gave up 6 bases; unmatched junction bases: 6. In germline, CDR1 is WNHNN, CDR2 SYGVQD (reference sequence). Here the sequenced sample was whole blood, taken in connection with sensitization to the hapten diphenylcyclopropenone (DPC). The rearrangement links TRBV10-1 to TRBJ2-3; 10 bases match TRBD1. The receptor was derived from a man between 18 and 35 years old with alopecia areata. Some clones in this sample may be carry-over from other donors' samples. CDR3 sequence reads: CASSRTGGSDTQYF. The CDR3 nucleotides read TGCGCCAGCAGCAGGACAGGGGGGTCCGATACGCAGTATTTT.